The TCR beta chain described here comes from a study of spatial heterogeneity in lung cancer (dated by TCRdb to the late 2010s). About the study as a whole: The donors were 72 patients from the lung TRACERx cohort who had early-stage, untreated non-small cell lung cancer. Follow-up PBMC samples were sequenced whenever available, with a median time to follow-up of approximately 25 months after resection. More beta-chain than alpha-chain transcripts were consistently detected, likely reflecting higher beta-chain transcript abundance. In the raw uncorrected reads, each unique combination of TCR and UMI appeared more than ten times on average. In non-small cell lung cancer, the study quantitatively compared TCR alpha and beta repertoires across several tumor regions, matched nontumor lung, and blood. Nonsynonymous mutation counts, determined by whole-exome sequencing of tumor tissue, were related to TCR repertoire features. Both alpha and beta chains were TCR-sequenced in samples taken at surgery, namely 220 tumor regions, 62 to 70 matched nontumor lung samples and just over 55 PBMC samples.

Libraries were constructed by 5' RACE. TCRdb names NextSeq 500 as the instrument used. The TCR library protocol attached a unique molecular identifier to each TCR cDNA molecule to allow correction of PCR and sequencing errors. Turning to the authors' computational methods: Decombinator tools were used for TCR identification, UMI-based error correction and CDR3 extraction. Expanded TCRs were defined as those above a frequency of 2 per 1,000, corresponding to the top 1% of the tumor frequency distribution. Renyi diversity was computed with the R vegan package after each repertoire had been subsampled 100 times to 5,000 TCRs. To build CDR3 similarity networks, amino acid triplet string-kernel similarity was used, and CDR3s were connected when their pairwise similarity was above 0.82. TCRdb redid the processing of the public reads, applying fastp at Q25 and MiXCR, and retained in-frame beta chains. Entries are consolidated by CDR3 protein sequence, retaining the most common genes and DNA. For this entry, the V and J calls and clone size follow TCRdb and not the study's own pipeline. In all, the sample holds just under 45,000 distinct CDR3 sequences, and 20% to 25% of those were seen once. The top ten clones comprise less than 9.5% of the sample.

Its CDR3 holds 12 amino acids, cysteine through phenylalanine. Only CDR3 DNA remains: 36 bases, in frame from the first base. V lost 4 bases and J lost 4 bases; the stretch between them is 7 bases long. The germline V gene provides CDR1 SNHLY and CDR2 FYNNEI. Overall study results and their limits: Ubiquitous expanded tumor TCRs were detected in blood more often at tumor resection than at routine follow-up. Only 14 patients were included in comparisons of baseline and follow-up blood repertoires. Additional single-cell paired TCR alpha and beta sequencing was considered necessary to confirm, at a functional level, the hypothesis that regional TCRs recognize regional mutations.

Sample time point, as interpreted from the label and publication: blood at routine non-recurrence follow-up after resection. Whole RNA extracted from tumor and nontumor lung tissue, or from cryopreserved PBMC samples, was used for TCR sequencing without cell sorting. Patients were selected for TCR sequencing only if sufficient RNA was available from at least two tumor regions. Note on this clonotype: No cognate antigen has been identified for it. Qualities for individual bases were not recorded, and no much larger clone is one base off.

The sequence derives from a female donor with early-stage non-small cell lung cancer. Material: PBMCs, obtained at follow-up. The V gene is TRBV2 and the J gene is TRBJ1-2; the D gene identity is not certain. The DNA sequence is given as TGTGCCAGCAGTGTGTGGGTCTATGGCTACACCTTC. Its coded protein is CASSVWVYGYTF.